The rows below give T cell receptor beta chains drawn from one sample of a study of T cell responses to AZD1222 COVID-19 vaccine. The protocol was immunoSEQ multiplex PCR, while the TCRdb copy is restricted to in-frame clones and leaves out a portion. The table records some 200,000 clones, around 94% of them present only once. Sequencing used peripheral blood, obtained on day 0 of AZD1222 vaccination. Source of these receptors: an adult in good health. Each CDR3 is given with its conserved first and last residue. D genes are given only for firm matches. A clone size is listed for some rows: how often the clone was seen (once, few, many), or a class if it is expanded.

V: TRBV12-3/TRBV12-4
J: TRBJ2-1
size: -
D: TRBD2
DNA: TGTGCCAGCAGCGTCGGACTAGCGGGAGCGTTCTTC
CDR3: CASSVGLAGAFF

V: TRBV18
J: TRBJ2-3
size: -
D: TRBD2
DNA: TGTGCCAGCTCACCACTTTCGGGAGGGCCGGAAGATACGCAGTATTTT
CDR3: CASSPLSGGPEDTQYF

V: TRBV30
J: TRBJ1-3
size: -
D: -
DNA: TGTGCCTGGAACAAGGGGAATATCGCGGGCGGAAACACCATATATTTT
CDR3: CAWNKGNIAGGNTIYF

V: TRBV20-1
J: TRBJ1-1
size: -
D: -
DNA: TGCAGTGCTAGTTTGAGGGACTACACTGAAGCTTTCTTT
CDR3: CSASLRDYTEAFF

V: TRBV2
J: TRBJ2-3
size: few
D: TRBD2
DNA: TGTGCCATAGCGGCCAGCGGGAGGGCCAAAGCGGTGACAGATACGCAGTATTTT
CDR3: CAIAASGRAKAVTDTQYF

V: TRBV20-1
J: TRBJ1-5
size: -
D: -
DNA: TGCAGTGCTAGTTCCAGGGGCGGCAATCAGCCCCAGCATTTT
CDR3: CSASSRGGNQPQHF

V: TRBV9
J: TRBJ2-1
size: -
D: TRBD2
DNA: TGTGCCAGCAGCGACAGGCAAGCGGGAGAGGGGAGGGATGAGCAGTTCTTC
CDR3: CASSDRQAGEGRDEQFF

V: TRBV3-1/TRBV3-2
J: TRBJ2-5
size: -
D: -
DNA: TGTGCCAGCAGCCACTCCTCCGGCCAAGAGACCCAGTACTTC
CDR3: CASSHSSGQETQYF

V: TRBV7-2
J: TRBJ1-2
size: -
D: TRBD1
DNA: TGTGCCAGCCTCCCAATGACAGGGCTCTACTATGGCTACACCTTC
CDR3: CASLPMTGLYYGYTF

V: TRBV6-5
J: TRBJ1-1
size: -
D: -
DNA: TGTGCCAGCAGTTACAAACGGGGGAACACTGAAGCTTTCTTT
CDR3: CASSYKRGNTEAFF

V: TRBV7-9
J: TRBJ1-5
size: -
D: -
DNA: TGTGCCAGCAGCACCTACAGGGAGCCCCAGCATTTT
CDR3: CASSTYREPQHF

V: TRBV18
J: TRBJ1-1
size: -
D: -
DNA: TGTGCCAGCTCACCGGGGACGGGAAACACTGAAGCTTTCTTT
CDR3: CASSPGTGNTEAFF

V: TRBV19
J: TRBJ2-1
size: -
D: TRBD1
DNA: TGTGCCAGTAGTATTATGAGGGCTGGGAGACAGGGGGCCTACAATGAGCAGTTCTTC
CDR3: CASSIMRAGRQGAYNEQFF

V: TRBV19
J: TRBJ1-5
size: -
D: -
DNA: TGTGCCAGTAGGGTGGGCAATCAGCCCCAGCATTTT
CDR3: CASRVGNQPQHF

V: TRBV27
J: TRBJ1-1
size: -
D: TRBD1
DNA: TGTGCCAGCAGTTTAGAGGGGGCGATGAACACTGAAGCTTTCTTT
CDR3: CASSLEGAMNTEAFF

V: TRBV29-1
J: TRBJ1-2
size: -
D: TRBD1
DNA: TGCAGCGTTGTGACAGGGAACGACTATGGCTACACCTTC
CDR3: CSVVTGNDYGYTF

V: TRBV24-1
J: TRBJ2-6
size: -
D: -
DNA: TGTGCCACCAGTGACCTTGACAGCTCTGGGGCCAACGTCCTGACTTTC
CDR3: CATSDLDSSGANVLTF

V: TRBV28
J: TRBJ1-5
size: -
D: -
DNA: TGTGCCACTCGGAAGCATAGCAATCAGCCCCAGCATTTT
CDR3: CATRKHSNQPQHF

V: TRBV6-6
J: TRBJ1-1
size: -
D: TRBD1
DNA: TGTGCCAGCAGTTACTCGACAGGGGAGTGGAACACTGAAGCTTTCTTT
CDR3: CASSYSTGEWNTEAFF

V: TRBV30
J: TRBJ2-3
size: -
D: TRBD2
DNA: TGTGCCTGGAGGGGTAAACGGGGGGGCCGAACAGATACGCAGTATTTT
CDR3: CAWRGKRGGRTDTQYF

V: TRBV6-1
J: TRBJ1-1
size: once
D: -
DNA: TGTGCCAGCAGTGAAAAGGCCAACACTGAAGCTTTCTTT
CDR3: CASSEKANTEAFF

V: TRBV3-1/TRBV3-2
J: TRBJ1-1
size: -
D: TRBD1
DNA: TGTGCCAGCAGACCCGACAGGGATCGCACTGAAGCTTTCTTT
CDR3: CASRPDRDRTEAFF

V: TRBV19
J: TRBJ2-5
size: few
D: -
DNA: TGTGCCAGTAGTCCGGGGACGGGACAAGAGACCCAGTACTTC
CDR3: CASSPGTGQETQYF

V: TRBV28
J: TRBJ1-1
size: once
D: TRBD1
DNA: TGTGCCAGCAGTTATCCCCAGTCCAGGGGGGCCCAATGGGCTTTCTTT
CDR3: CASSYPQSRGAQWAFF

V: TRBV9
J: TRBJ2-1
size: once
D: TRBD2
DNA: TGTGCCAGCAGCGTCCGACTAGCGGGATTCAATGAGCAGTTCTTC
CDR3: CASSVRLAGFNEQFF

V: TRBV12-3/TRBV12-4
J: TRBJ1-5
size: -
D: TRBD1
DNA: TGTGCCAGCAGTCGACAGGGGAATCAGCCCCAGCATTTT
CDR3: CASSRQGNQPQHF

V: TRBV30
J: TRBJ1-1
size: -
D: -
DNA: TGTGCCTGGAGTGGGGGAGGTGAAGCTTTCTTT
CDR3: CAWSGGGEAFF

V: TRBV18
J: TRBJ2-5
size: -
D: -
DNA: TGTGCCAGCTCACCAGGCAGGGTAGAGACCCAGTACTTC
CDR3: CASSPGRVETQYF

V: TRBV5-1
J: TRBJ1-1
size: -
D: -
DNA: TGCGCCAGCAGCTTGGTTGGGGGAACGGGCACTGAAGCTTTCTTT
CDR3: CASSLVGGTGTEAFF

V: TRBV19
J: TRBJ1-1
size: once
D: -
DNA: TGTGCCAGTAGTATAGGCCAGTTCACTGAAGCTTTCTTT
CDR3: CASSIGQFTEAFF

V: TRBV7-2
J: TRBJ2-7
size: -
D: TRBD2
DNA: TGTGCCAGCAGCCTAGCGGACGGGACCTACGAGCAGTACTTC
CDR3: CASSLADGTYEQYF

V: TRBV11-3
J: TRBJ2-1
size: -
D: TRBD2
DNA: TGTGCCAGCAGCTACGGACTAGCGGGAGGTTCCTACAATGAGCAGTTCTTC
CDR3: CASSYGLAGGSYNEQFF

V: TRBV7-2
J: TRBJ1-2
size: -
D: TRBD1
DNA: TGTGCCAGCAGCACAGGGGGCGCCGACTATGGCTACACCTTC
CDR3: CASSTGGADYGYTF

V: TRBV30
J: TRBJ1-1
size: -
D: -
DNA: TGTGCCTGGAGTGGAGGCAGCGAAAAGGGGTACAACACTGAAGCTTTCTTT
CDR3: CAWSGGSEKGYNTEAFF

V: TRBV5-8
J: TRBJ1-5
size: -
D: -
DNA: TGTGCCAGCAGCTTGACCTTGGACAGTGAAAGCAATCAGCCCCAGCATTTT
CDR3: CASSLTLDSESNQPQHF

V: TRBV19
J: TRBJ1-2
size: once
D: -
DNA: TGTGCCAGTAGTATCGTTGGGGGGACGGATGGCTACACCTTC
CDR3: CASSIVGGTDGYTF

V: TRBV30
J: TRBJ1-2
size: once
D: TRBD1
DNA: TGTGCCTGGATCAAACGGGACAGATCCGGCTACACCTTC
CDR3: CAWIKRDRSGYTF

V: TRBV6-2/TRBV6-3
J: TRBJ1-2
size: -
D: -
DNA: TGTGCCAGCAGTTACTCGACAGACAACTATGGCTACACCTTC
CDR3: CASSYSTDNYGYTF

V: TRBV27
J: TRBJ1-1
size: -
D: -
DNA: TGTGCCAGCAGTTTATCTGACAGAATGAACACTGAAGCTTTCTTT
CDR3: CASSLSDRMNTEAFF

V: TRBV24-1
J: TRBJ1-2
size: -
D: -
DNA: TGTGCCACCAGTGATGGGGGGGACTATGGCTACACCTTC
CDR3: CATSDGGDYGYTF

V: TRBV9
J: TRBJ1-2
size: -
D: TRBD1
DNA: TGTGCCAGCAGCGCTACAGGGGTAGCTGATGGCTACACCTTC
CDR3: CASSATGVADGYTF

V: TRBV7-9
J: TRBJ1-5
size: -
D: -
DNA: TGTGCCAGCAGCTCGGACCAGGCTAGCAATCAGCCCCAGCATTTT
CDR3: CASSSDQASNQPQHF

V: TRBV9
J: TRBJ2-1
size: once
D: -
DNA: TGTGCCAGCAGCGTTGCTCCCGGCGGGGCCTACAATGAGCAGTTCTTC
CDR3: CASSVAPGGAYNEQFF

V: TRBV5-4
J: TRBJ2-3
size: -
D: TRBD2
DNA: TGTGCCAGCAGCTCAACAAGTACTAGCGGAGTCACAGATACGCAGTATTTT
CDR3: CASSSTSTSGVTDTQYF

V: TRBV18
J: TRBJ1-6
size: -
D: TRBD1
DNA: TGTGCCAGCTCACCGGTCCGGGGACAGAGCTCCTATAATTCACCCCTCCACTTT
CDR3: CASSPVRGQSSYNSPLHF

V: TRBV3-1/TRBV3-2
J: TRBJ2-2
size: -
D: -
DNA: TGTGCCAGCAGCCAAGGGAACTGGGTGGAGATCGGGGAGCTGTTTTTT
CDR3: CASSQGNWVEIGELFF

V: TRBV12-3/TRBV12-4
J: TRBJ1-2
size: -
D: -
DNA: TGTGCCAGCAGCTCCCCGGCGGGCTACACCTTC
CDR3: CASSSPAGYTF

V: TRBV2
J: TRBJ2-7
size: -
D: -
DNA: TGTGCCAGCAGGTCCGCAAGCTCCTACGAGCAGTACTTC
CDR3: CASRSASSYEQYF

V: TRBV29-1
J: TRBJ1-1
size: -
D: TRBD1
DNA: TGCAGCGTTGAGGGGGGTACAGGGGGCGAGAACACTGAAGCTTTCTTT
CDR3: CSVEGGTGGENTEAFF

V: TRBV9
J: TRBJ1-4
size: -
D: -
DNA: TGTGCCAGCAGCGTAGGAGGGAGCGCAACTAATGAAAAACTGTTTTTT
CDR3: CASSVGGSATNEKLFF